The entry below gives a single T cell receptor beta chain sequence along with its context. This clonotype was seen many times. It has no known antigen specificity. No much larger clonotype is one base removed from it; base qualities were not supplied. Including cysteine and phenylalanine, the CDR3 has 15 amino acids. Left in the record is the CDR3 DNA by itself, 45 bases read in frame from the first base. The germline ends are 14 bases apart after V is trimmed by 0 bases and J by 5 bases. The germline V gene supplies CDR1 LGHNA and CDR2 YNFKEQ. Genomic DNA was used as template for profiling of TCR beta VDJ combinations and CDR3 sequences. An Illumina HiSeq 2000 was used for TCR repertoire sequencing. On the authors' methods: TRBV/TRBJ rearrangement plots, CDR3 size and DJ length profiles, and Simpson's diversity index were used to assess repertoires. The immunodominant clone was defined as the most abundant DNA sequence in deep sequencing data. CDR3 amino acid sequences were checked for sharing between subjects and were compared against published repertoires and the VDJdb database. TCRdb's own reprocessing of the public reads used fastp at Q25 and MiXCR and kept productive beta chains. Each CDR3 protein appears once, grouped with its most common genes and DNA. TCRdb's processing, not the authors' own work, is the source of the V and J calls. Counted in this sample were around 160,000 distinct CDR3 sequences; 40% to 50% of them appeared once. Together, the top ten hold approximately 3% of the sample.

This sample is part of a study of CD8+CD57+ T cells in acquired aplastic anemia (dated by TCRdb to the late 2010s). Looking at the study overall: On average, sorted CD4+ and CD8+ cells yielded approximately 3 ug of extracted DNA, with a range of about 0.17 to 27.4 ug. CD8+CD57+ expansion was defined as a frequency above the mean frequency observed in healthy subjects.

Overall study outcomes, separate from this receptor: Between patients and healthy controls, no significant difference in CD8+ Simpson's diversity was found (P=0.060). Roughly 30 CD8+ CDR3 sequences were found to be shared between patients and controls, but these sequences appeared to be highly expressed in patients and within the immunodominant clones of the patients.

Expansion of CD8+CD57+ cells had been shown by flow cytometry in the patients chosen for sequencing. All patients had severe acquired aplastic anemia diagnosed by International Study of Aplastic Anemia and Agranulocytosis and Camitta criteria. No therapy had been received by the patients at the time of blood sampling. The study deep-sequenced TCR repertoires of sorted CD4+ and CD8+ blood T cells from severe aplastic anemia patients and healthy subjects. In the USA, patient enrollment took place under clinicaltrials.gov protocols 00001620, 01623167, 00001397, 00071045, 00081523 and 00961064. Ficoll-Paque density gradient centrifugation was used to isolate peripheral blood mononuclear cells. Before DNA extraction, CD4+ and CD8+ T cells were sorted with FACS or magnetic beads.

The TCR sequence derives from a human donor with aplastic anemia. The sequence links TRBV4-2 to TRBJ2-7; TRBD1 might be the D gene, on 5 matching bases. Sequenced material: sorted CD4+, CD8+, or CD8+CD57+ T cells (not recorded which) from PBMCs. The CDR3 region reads CASSQEGSGINEQYF. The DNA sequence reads TGTGCCAGCAGCCAAGAAGGGTCAGGGATCAACGAGCAGTACTTC.